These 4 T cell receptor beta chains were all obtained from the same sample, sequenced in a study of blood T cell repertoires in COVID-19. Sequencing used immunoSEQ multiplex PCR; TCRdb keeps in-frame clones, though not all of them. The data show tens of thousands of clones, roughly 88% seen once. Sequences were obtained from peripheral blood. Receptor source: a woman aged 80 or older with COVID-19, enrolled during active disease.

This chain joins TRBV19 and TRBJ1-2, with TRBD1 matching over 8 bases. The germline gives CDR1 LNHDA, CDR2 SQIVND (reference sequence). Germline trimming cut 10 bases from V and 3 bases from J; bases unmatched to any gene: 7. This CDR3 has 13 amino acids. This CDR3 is CATTDRVDYGYTF. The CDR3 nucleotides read TGTGCCACCACGGACAGGGTGGACTATGGCTACACCTTC. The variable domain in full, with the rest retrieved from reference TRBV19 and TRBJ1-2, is DGGITQSPKYLFRKEGQNVTLSCEQNLNHDAMYWYRQDPGQGLRLIYYSQIVNDFQKGDIAEGYSVSREKKESFPLTVTSAQKNPTAFYLCATTDRVDYGYTFGSGTRLTVV.

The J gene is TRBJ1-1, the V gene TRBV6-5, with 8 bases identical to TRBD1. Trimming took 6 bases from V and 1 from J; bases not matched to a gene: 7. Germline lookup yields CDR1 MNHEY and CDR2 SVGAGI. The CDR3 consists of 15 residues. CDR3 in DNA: TGTGCCAGCAGGGATTTAGGACAGGGGAACACTGAAGCTTTCTTT. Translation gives CASRDLGQGNTEAFF.

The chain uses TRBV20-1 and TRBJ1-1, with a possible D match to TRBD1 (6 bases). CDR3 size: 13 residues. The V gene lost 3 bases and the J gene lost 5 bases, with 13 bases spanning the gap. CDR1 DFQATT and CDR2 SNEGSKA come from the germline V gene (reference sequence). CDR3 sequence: CSASLGGRTEAFF. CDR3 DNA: TGCAGTGCTAGTTTAGGGGGAAGGACTGAAGCTTTCTTT.

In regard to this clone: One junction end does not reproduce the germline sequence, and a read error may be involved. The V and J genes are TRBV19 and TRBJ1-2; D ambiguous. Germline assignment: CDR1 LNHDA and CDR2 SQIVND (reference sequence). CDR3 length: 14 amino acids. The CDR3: CASRVSGNKYDYTF. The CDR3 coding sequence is TGTGCCAGTAGGGTCTCCGGGAACAAGTATGACTACACCTTC.